This T cell receptor (beta chain) was sequenced in a study of memory CD4+ T cells and cytomegalovirus serostatus. Concerning this clone itself: What it recognizes is unknown.

Some clones are missing from TCRdb's copy, which holds only in-frame ones; the method was immunoSEQ multiplex PCR. The top ten hold 1% of the sample, which has about 25,000 clones, 60% to 80% seen once. The sort gate was single viable CD3+CD4+CD8-CD45RO+ cells for memory CD4+ T cells. Donors' CMV status reflects serum IgG against pp150, pp28, p38, p52. Total CD4+ T cells were enriched by CD4 positive selection. V lost 6 bases and J 1 base, leaving 9 bases between the germline ends. Germline CDR1 and CDR2: LNHDA and SQIVND (reference sequence). The CDR3 sequence is 13 residues long. Points from the study as a whole: Repertoires predicted CMV serostatus with median bootstrapped AUC of about 0.94.

This TCR derives from an adult in good health and CMV-seronegative. The J gene is TRBJ1-1, the V gene TRBV19, with D possibly being TRBD1 (5 bases). The source material was memory CD4+ T cells from blood. As DNA, the CDR3 is TGTGCCAGTAGGGTTGACAGGAACACTGAAGCTTTCTTT. This codes for CASRVDRNTEAFF. The full variable domain, in which reference TRBV19 and TRBJ1-1 provide the parts outside the CDR3, is DGGITQSPKYLFRKEGQNVTLSCEQNLNHDAMYWYRQDPGQGLRLIYYSQIVNDFQKGDIAEGYSVSREKKESFPLTVTSAQKNPTAFYLCASRVDRNTEAFFGQGTRLTVV.